These 16 T cell receptor beta chains came from one sample sequenced in a study of T cell responses to AZD1222 COVID-19 vaccine. The assay was immunoSEQ multiplex PCR, and TCRdb's table has in-frame clones only and misses some. Of about 86,000 clones in the sample, around 73% were seen once. The starting material was peripheral blood, obtained on day 0 of AZD1222 vaccination. Receptor source: an adult in good health.

This chain links TRBV11-3 with TRBJ1-1; 7 nucleotides match TRBD1. Germline assignment: CDR1 SGHNT and CDR2 YENEEA. This CDR3 is built from 13 residues. J was trimmed by 6 bases and V by 5 bases; bases with no gene match: 6. The CDR3 is CASSDREGAEAFF. The DNA of the CDR3 is TGTGCCAGCAGCGACAGGGAGGGGGCTGAAGCTTTCTTT.

The chain has TRBV7-2 and TRBJ2-1; perhaps TRBD2 as D (6 bases). Trimming shortened V by 1 base and J by 4 bases, and 11 bases separated the two germline ends. In germline, CDR1 is SGHTA, CDR2 FQGNSA. CDR3 size: 15 residues. Here the CDR3 DNA reads TGTGCCAGCAGCTTAGAAGGGACTGCGTACAATGAGCAGTTCTTC. Translation: CASSLEGTAYNEQFF.

The CDR3 DNA reads TGTGCCAGCTCACTCCAGCGGGGACACGCCGCCCGCAATCAGCCCCAGCATTTT. Protein product: CASSLQRGHAARNQPQHF. The chain joins TRBV18 to TRBJ1-5, with D tentatively TRBD1 (6 bases). The V end lost 4 bases, the J end lost 2 bases, and 21 bases lay between the germline ends. Per the germline V gene, CDR1 is KGHSH and CDR2 is LQKENI. The CDR3 loop spans 18 amino acids.

This chain connects TRBV28 to TRBJ2-7; D could derive from TRBD1 or TRBD2 (6 bases each). The CDR3 spans 16 residues. Germline CDR1 reads MDHEN; CDR2 reads SYDVKM. Trimming shortened V by 6 bases and J by 6 bases, and 24 bases separated the two germline ends. The chain's CDR3 is CASRDIGGKFGFEQYF. The CDR3 nucleotides read TGTGCCAGCAGGGATATAGGGGGGAAGTTCGGGTTCGAGCAGTACTTC.

The chain combines TRBV6-5 with TRBJ1-2; D is perhaps TRBD1 (5 bases). The germline V and J ends were trimmed by 5 bases and 1 base, with 14 bases remaining between them. Germline CDR1 and CDR2: MNHEY and SVGAGI. This CDR3 region has 15 residues. CDR3 in DNA: TGTGCCAGCAGTCACGGAGGGACCCTTAACTATGGCTACACCTTC. Amino acids: CASSHGGTLNYGYTF.

The gene calls are TRBV19 and TRBJ2-4; D gene ambiguous. Germline CDR1 is LNHDA and CDR2 is SQIVND (reference sequence). The ends were cut back, 3 bases at V and 4 bases at J, with 16 bases in the middle. This CDR3 has 16 residues. DNA for the CDR3: TGTGCCAGTAGTATCTTATTGGGTGGGGTTAAAAACATTCAGTACTTC. The encoded protein is CASSILLGGVKNIQYF.

This chain connects TRBV11-3 to TRBJ2-1; the D gene is possibly TRBD2 (6 bases). Trimming cost V 2 bases and J 0 bases, with 11 bases left between them. Looked up from germline, CDR1 is SGHNT and CDR2 is YENEEA. This CDR3 contains 16 residues. The CDR3 spells CASSLWGGASYNEQFF. For the CDR3, the DNA is TGTGCCAGCAGCTTATGGGGCGGGGCCTCCTACAATGAGCAGTTCTTC.

V gene TRBV3-1 (or the pseudogene TRBV3-2) combines with J gene TRBJ2-3, with D unclear. Looked up from germline, CDR1 is LGHDT and CDR2 is YNNKEL (reference sequence). The CDR3 is made up of 13 amino acids. V was cut by 2 bases and J by 1 base, with 4 bases left in between. Written as DNA, the CDR3 is TGTGCCAGCAGCCAACAAGGCACAGATACGCAGTATTTT. Translating gives CASSQQGTDTQYF.

This sequence joins TRBV2 and TRBJ2-4; D gene unclear. The germline gives CDR1 SNHLY, CDR2 FYNNEI. The CDR3 is 15 residues long. V lost 2 bases and J lost 9, with 17 bases in between. The CDR3 DNA is TGTGCCAGCAGTGAACGTGACTGGCGGATGGGCATTCAGTACTTC. This encodes CASSERDWRMGIQYF.

The genes are TRBV5-5 and TRBJ1-4; no firm D call. From germline, CDR1 is SGHKS and CDR2 YYEKEE (reference sequence). The CDR3 loop spans 12 amino acids. V dropped 3 bases and J dropped 7 bases, with 7 bases sitting between them. This CDR3 reads CASSWGSEKLFF. In DNA, the CDR3 is TGTGCCAGCAGCTGGGGAAGTGAAAAACTGTTTTTT.

This sequence joins TRBV7-2 and TRBJ1-5, with D unclear. Germline CDR1 SGHTA, CDR2 FQGNSA. Trimming took off 1 base at V and 0 bases at J, with 7 bases between the two ends. CDR3 length equals 15 residues. The CDR3 loop is CASSLGGYSNQPQHF. The CDR3 DNA follows: TGTGCCAGCAGCTTAGGGGGTTATAGCAATCAGCCCCAGCATTTT.

This chain links TRBV19 with TRBJ1-5, with a possible D match to TRBD1 (6 bases). The CDR3 has 13 amino acids. Trimming took 8 bases from V and 3 from J, leaving 11 bases between them. CDR1 and CDR2 (germline): LNHDA, SQIVND (reference sequence). CDR3 bases: TGTGCCAGTGAGGGGGGAATCAATCAGCCCCAGCATTTT. Amino acid sequence: CASEGGINQPQHF.

This chain joins TRBV6-4 and TRBJ2-3; 11 bases are shared with TRBD1. Germline values: CDR1 MRHNA, CDR2 SNTAGT. V shed 5 bases, J shed 5 bases, and the junction held 3 bases outside the gene matches. This CDR3 region has 14 residues. The CDR3 nucleotides read TGTGCCAGCAGTCCGGGACAGGGGGGAGATACGCAGTATTTT. Amino acids: CASSPGQGGDTQYF.

This clone was observed once. This chain connects TRBV30 to TRBJ1-2; no clear D gene. The CDR3 loop spans 9 amino acids. V lost 7 bases and J lost 8, with 8 bases in between. Germline values: CDR1 GTSNPN, CDR2 SVGIG (reference sequence). CDR3 protein: CASNRGYTF. The CDR3 coding sequence is TGTGCCTCGAATAGGGGCTACACCTTC.

The chain is built from TRBV9 and TRBJ1-2; possibly TRBD1 for D (5 bases). This CDR3 region has 15 residues. Trimming removed 1 base from V and 4 bases from J, with 14 bases in between. Germline V lookup: CDR1 SGDLS, CDR2 YYNGEE. CDR3 loop: CASSVRPGMGYGYTF. Written as DNA, the CDR3 is TGTGCCAGCAGCGTACGCCCAGGGATGGGCTATGGCTACACCTTC.

This clone was seen once. The chain uses TRBV7-8 and TRBJ1-6; 7 nucleotides align to TRBD1. Germline V gives CDR1 SGHVS, CDR2 FQNEAQ. The CDR3 loop spans 14 amino acids. The junction had 4 bases not matched to a gene; V was cut back by 5 bases and J by 6 bases. The DNA for the CDR3 is TGTGCCAGCAGCCCGGGGACAGTTAATTCACCCCTCCACTTT. It encodes CASSPGTVNSPLHF.